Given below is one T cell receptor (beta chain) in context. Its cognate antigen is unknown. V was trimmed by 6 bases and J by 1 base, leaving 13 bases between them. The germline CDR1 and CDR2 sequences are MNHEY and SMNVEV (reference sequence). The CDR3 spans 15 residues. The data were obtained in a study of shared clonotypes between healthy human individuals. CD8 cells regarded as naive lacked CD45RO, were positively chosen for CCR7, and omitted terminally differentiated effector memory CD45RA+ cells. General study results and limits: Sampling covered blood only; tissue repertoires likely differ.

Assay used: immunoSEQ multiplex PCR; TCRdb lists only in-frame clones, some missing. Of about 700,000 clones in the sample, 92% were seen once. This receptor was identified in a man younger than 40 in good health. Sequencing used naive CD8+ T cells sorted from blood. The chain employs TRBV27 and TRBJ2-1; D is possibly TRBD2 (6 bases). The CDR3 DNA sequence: TGTGCCAGCAGACAGGAGGCGGGGTCCTACAATGAGCAGTTCTTC. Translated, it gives CASRQEAGSYNEQFF.